This TCR beta chain was identified during a study of T cell responses to AZD1222 COVID-19 vaccine. Remarks on this clone: Its target is not known.

The assay was immunoSEQ multiplex PCR, and TCRdb's table has in-frame clones only and misses some. The sample lists tens of thousands of clones, roughly 90% occurring once. This CDR3 spans 13 amino acids. V shed 3 bases and J shed 6 bases, with 11 bases lying between them. Findings and caveats of the study: Dominant CD4 TCR responses targeted spike regions 160-218 and 743-854.

The material was peripheral blood, obtained on day 0 of AZD1222 vaccination. The clonotype comes from an adult in good health. The chain joins TRBV12-3 or TRBV12-4 to TRBJ1-2; no definite D call. The CDR3 protein is CASSFSLVDGYTF. The CDR3 DNA reads TGTGCCAGCAGTTTTTCGTTAGTGGATGGCTACACCTTC.